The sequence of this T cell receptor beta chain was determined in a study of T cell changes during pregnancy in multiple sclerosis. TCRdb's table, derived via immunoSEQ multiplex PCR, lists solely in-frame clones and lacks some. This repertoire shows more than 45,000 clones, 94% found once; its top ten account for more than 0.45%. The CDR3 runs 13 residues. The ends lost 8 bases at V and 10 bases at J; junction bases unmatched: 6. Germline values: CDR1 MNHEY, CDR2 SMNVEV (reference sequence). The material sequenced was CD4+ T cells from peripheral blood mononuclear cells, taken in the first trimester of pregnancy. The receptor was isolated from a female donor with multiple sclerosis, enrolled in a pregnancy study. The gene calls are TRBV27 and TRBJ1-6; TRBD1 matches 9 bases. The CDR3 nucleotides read TGTGCCAGCGGAAAGACAGGGGGATCACCCCTCCACTTT. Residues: CASGKTGGSPLHF.